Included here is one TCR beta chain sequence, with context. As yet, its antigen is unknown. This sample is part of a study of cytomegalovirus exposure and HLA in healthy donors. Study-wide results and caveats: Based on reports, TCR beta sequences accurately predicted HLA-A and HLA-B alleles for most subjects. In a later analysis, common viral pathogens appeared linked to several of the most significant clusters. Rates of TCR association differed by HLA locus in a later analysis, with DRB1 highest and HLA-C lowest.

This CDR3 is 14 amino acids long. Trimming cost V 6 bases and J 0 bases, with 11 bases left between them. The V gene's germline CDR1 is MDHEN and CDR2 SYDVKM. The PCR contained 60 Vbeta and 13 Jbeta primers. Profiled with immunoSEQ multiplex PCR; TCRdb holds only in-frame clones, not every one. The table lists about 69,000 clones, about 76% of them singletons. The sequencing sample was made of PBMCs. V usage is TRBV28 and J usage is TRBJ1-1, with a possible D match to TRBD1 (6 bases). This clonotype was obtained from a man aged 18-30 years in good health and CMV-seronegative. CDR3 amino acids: CASSSGAMNTEAFF. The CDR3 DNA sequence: TGTGCCAGCAGCTCAGGGGCGATGAACACTGAAGCTTTCTTT.